This T cell receptor beta chain was sequenced during a study of T-cell memory formation after mild COVID-19 (dated by TCRdb to about 2021). Concerning the study at large: Most TCR sequence clusters were specific to one of the two donors. Two young, previously healthy adult volunteers, one female and one male, were included in the cohort. In a couple of donors, T-cell clones that expanded and contracted after mild COVID-19 were tracked by sequencing TCRalpha and TCRbeta repertoires over time.

A note on this clonotype: It has no known antigen specificity. Per-base quality was not reported, and no clone a single base away is much larger than it.

Ficoll-Paque density gradient centrifugation was used to isolate PBMCs. Results and caveats for the whole study, not just this receptor: Only a couple of mild cases were covered by the study, and larger cohorts that include severe cases with pre-infection samples were considered necessary. SARS-CoV-2 specificity of the second-wave clones peaking on day 37 was not confirmed. Some responding clones were detected in pre-infection memory, which suggested that pre-existing cross-reactive memory T cells had joined the SARS-CoV-2 response. Contracting CD4+ clones were located mainly in the CM and EM memory subsets, whereas CD8+ clones were found to be enriched in EMRA. Clones that contracted from day 15 to 85 showed balanced CD4/CD8 phenotypes, whereas a second wave of clones that expanded from day 15 to 37 leaned towards CD4+.

TCRdb shows the sequencer as Illumina NovaSeq 6000. TCRalpha and TCRbeta cDNA libraries were built by 5'RACE with constant-segment primers, adding sample barcodes and unique molecular identifiers. RNA was extracted from every sample with Trizol reagent. Libraries were amplified in two PCR steps, with a second sample barcode and Illumina TruSeq adapters added in the second step. Sequencing of the libraries was done on an Illumina NovaSeq, producing 2 x 150 bp paired-end reads. As for how the authors treated the data: With migec v1.2.7, reads were demultiplexed and then collapsed into UMI-guided consensus sequences. Using mixcr v2.1.11, UMI consensuses were aligned to TRA and TRB V and J templates and then assembled into clonotypes. A clonotype was counted as expanded or contracted only if both edgeR and NoisET called the change significant, with noise models trained on biological replicates. For edgeR calls, the thresholds were a false discovery rate-adjusted p below 0.01 and a log2 fold-change of 1. As an exploratory analysis of dynamics, max-normalized trajectories of the 1000 most abundant clonotypes were examined by PCA with hierarchical clustering. Separately sequenced CD4+ and CD8+ repertoires were used to assign a CD4 or CD8 phenotype to each responding clone. TCRdb reran the public reads through fastp at Q25 and MiXCR, keeping productive beta chains. Entries that share a CDR3 protein sequence are merged under the most common genes and DNA. None of the V and J calls come from the authors' own analysis; TCRdb made them. The sample includes under 300,000 distinct CDR3 sequences, with under 20% observed a single time. The ten largest account for roughly 23% of the sample.

Source material: PBMCs or a T cell subset sorted from them (not recorded which). The receptor was derived from a man younger than 30 who had mild COVID-19 (a few samples of this study predate the infection). The sample titles of this study are shuffled in the database, so cell type and time point are left out; the donor was told from shared clones.

For the CDR3, the sequence is CASSPGTGGMGFTEAFF. The DNA is TGCGCCAGCAGCCCAGGGACAGGGGGAATGGGGTTTACTGAAGCTTTCTTT. Recombination linked TRBV5-1 to TRBJ1-1, with 11 central nucleotides matching TRBD1. From the cysteine through the phenylalanine, the CDR3 covers 17 amino acids. The read is trimmed to its CDR3 DNA, 51 bases read in frame from base 1. V has 4 bases trimmed and J has 5 bases trimmed; junction bases matching no gene number 13. The germline V gene sets CDR1 to SGHRS and CDR2 to YFSETQ. With the rest looked up from the reference TRBV5-1 and TRBJ1-1 genes rather than sequenced, the full variable domain is KAGVTQTPRYLIKTRGQQVTLSCSPISGHRSVSWYQQTPGQGLQFLFEYFSETQRNKGNFPGRFSGRQFSNSRSEMNVSTLELGDSALYLCASSPGTGGMGFTEAFFGQGTRLTVV.